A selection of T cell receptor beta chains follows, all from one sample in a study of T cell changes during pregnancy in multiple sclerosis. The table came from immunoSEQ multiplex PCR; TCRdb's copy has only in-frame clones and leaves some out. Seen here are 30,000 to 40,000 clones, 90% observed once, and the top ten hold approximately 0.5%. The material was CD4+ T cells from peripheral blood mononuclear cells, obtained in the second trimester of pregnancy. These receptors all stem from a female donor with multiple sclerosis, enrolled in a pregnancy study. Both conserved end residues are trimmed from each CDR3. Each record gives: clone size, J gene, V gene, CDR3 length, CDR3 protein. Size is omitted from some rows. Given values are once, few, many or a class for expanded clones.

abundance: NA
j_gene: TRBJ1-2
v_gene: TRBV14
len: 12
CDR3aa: ASSQEATVGGYT

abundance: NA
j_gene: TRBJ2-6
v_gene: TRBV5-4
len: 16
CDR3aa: ASSSPGTGVSGANVLT

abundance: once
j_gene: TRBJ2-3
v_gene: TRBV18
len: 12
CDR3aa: ASSKGQRTDTQY

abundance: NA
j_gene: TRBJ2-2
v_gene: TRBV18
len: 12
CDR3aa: ASSPRRVPGELF

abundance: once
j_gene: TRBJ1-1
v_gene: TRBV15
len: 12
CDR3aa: ATSSLQGKTEAF

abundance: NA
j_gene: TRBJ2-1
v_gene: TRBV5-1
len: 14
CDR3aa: ASRLEAGVVYNEQF

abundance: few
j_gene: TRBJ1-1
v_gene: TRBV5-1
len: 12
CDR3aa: ASSFAERNTEAF

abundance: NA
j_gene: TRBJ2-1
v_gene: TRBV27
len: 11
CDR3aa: ASSLKGDNEQF

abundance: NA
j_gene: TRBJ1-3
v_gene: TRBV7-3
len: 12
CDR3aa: ASSPQGAGNTIY

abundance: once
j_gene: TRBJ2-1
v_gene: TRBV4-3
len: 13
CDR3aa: ASSKGQGTYNEQF

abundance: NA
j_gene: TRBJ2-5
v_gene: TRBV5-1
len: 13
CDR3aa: ASSSGLAMAETQY

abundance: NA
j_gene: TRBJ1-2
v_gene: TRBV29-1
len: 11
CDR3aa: SVPGFQNYGYT

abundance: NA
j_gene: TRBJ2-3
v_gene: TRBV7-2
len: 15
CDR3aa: ASSFDFSGGITDTQY

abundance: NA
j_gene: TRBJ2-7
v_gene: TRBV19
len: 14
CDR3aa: AGGIGASGRSYEQY